Each of the 25 T cell receptor beta chains below was sequenced from the same sample in a study of blood T cell repertoires in COVID-19. Generated by immunoSEQ multiplex PCR, the TCRdb table keeps only in-frame clones and is missing some. The sample lists about 48,000 clones; 65% to 90% were seen once. The sequencing input was peripheral blood. Receptor source: a woman aged 80 or over with acute or convalescent COVID-19.

The V and J genes are TRBV7-2 and TRBJ2-2, with 7 bases identical to TRBD1. Trimming removed 5 bases from V and 7 bases from J; junction bases left unmatched: 7. Germline lookup yields CDR1 SGHTA and CDR2 FQGNSA. The CDR3 runs to 14 residues. CDR3 residues: CASSPRQGGGELFF. CDR3 DNA sequence: TGTGCCAGCAGCCCAAGACAGGGTGGCGGGGAGCTGTTTTTT.

This chain uses TRBV2 with TRBJ2-5, with TRBD2 matching 9 bases. The length of the CDR3 is 14 residues. V gave up 10 bases and J gave up 4 bases; unmatched junction bases: 10. The V gene's germline CDR1 is SNHLY and CDR2 FYNNEI. The CDR3, as DNA: TGTGCCACCTCGTTGCGGGGGGGCGGAGAGACCCAGTACTTC. Translation gives CATSLRGGGETQYF.

The chain has TRBV5-8 and TRBJ1-2; 10 bases are a match to TRBD1. CDR1 and CDR2 (germline): SGHTS, YDEGEE. This CDR3 has 15 amino acids. V shed 3 bases and J 4 bases; nucleotides not matched to a gene: 6. The CDR3 nucleotides are TGTGCCAGCAGCTCGGGACAGGGGACTACCTATGGCTACACCTTC. Its translation: CASSSGQGTTYGYTF.

The chain couples TRBV7-2 to TRBJ2-1; TRBD2 agrees at 12 bases. Germline V CDR1 and CDR2: SGHTA, FQGNSA. This CDR3 is built from 16 residues. Trimming at V came to 5 bases and at J to 8 bases, leaving 10 bases not matched to a gene. The CDR3 loop is CASSPRLAGEVYEQFF. The DNA for the CDR3 is TGTGCCAGCAGCCCCAGACTAGCGGGGGAGGTCTATGAGCAGTTCTTC.

The V gene is TRBV5-1, the J gene TRBJ2-1; 10 bases line up with TRBD1. The CDR3 totals 16 residues. Germline lookup yields CDR1 SGHRS and CDR2 YFSETQ. V shed 3 bases and J 3 bases; nucleotides not matched to a gene: 6. The DNA for the CDR3 is TGCGCCAGCAGCTGGTCCGGGACAGGGGTCTACAATGAGCAGTTCTTC. This sequence encodes CASSWSGTGVYNEQFF.

This chain links TRBV19 with TRBJ1-2, with 9 bases lining up with TRBD1. The CDR3 runs to 15 residues. Germline V gives CDR1 LNHDA, CDR2 SQIVND (reference sequence). Trimming at V came to 5 bases and at J to 4 bases, leaving 8 bases not matched to a gene. CDR3 loop: CASSPMTGGVYGYTF. The CDR3 nucleotides are TGTGCCAGTAGTCCAATGACAGGGGGAGTCTATGGCTACACCTTC.

The V and J genes are TRBV29-1 and TRBJ1-2; 10 nucleotides align to TRBD1. The V and J ends lost 3 bases and 5 bases, in that order; junction bases with no gene match: 6. CDR3 length equals 14 residues. CDR1 is SQVTM and CDR2 is ANQGSEA in the germline V gene. Here the CDR3 reads CSVEGQGTKYGYTF. The CDR3 DNA follows: TGCAGCGTTGAGGGACAGGGGACGAAGTATGGCTACACCTTC.

This rearrangement joins TRBV12-3 or TRBV12-4 to TRBJ1-5, with D maybe TRBD1 (5 bases). V lost 6 bases and J lost 5, with 8 bases in between. CDR3 size: 12 residues. The CDR3 loop reads CASSDRDQPQHF. The CDR3 region has the DNA TGTGCCAGCAGCGACAGAGATCAGCCCCAGCATTTT.

The V and J genes are TRBV3-1 (or the pseudogene TRBV3-2) and TRBJ1-5; 10 nucleotides line up with TRBD1. This CDR3 has 15 residues. Looked up from germline, CDR1 is LGHDT and CDR2 is YNNKEL (reference sequence). V was pared by 1 base and J by 5 bases, with 2 bases of the junction left unmatched. In DNA, the CDR3 is TGTGCCAGCAGCCAAGGGGGACAGGGGTATCAGCCCCAGCATTTT. This encodes CASSQGGQGYQPQHF.

The genes are TRBV6-1 and TRBJ2-3; 8 bases are shared with TRBD2. The V gene end was trimmed by 4 bases and the J gene end by 2 bases; junction bases not matched to a gene: 8. The CDR3 runs to 16 residues. CDR1 and CDR2 (germline): MNHNS, SASEGT. The CDR3 protein is CASSAAGGGLTDTQYF. The CDR3 DNA follows: TGTGCCAGCAGTGCGGCGGGGGGAGGGCTCACAGATACGCAGTATTTT.

V usage is TRBV5-1 and J usage is TRBJ1-2; TRBD1 matches 11 bases. CDR1 SGHRS and CDR2 YFSETQ come from the germline V gene. This CDR3 region has 13 residues. The junction had 3 bases not matched to a gene; V was cut back by 4 bases and J by 7 bases. The CDR3 sequence: CASSTGTGGGYTF. The DNA of the CDR3 is TGCGCCAGCAGCACCGGGACAGGGGGTGGCTACACCTTC.

The rearrangement joins TRBV27 to TRBJ1-6; D ambiguous. The CDR3 runs to 14 residues. V lost 10 bases, J lost 8 bases, and 18 bases lay in between. Looked up from germline, CDR1 is MNHEY and CDR2 is SMNVEV (reference sequence). CDR3 sequence reads: CATKFQAKDSPLHF. CDR3 nucleotide sequence: TGTGCCACCAAATTTCAGGCTAAGGATTCACCCCTCCACTTT.

In its sample, this clone was seen a few times. The rearrangement links TRBV27 to TRBJ1-4; no firm D call. The CDR3 consists of 15 residues. Germline lookup yields CDR1 MNHEY and CDR2 SMNVEV (reference sequence). Trimming cost V 3 bases and J 7 bases, with 15 bases left between them. The DNA of the CDR3 is TGTGCCAGCAGTTTTTTGCCCCTCGGTGGTGAAAAACTGTTTTTT. Translation: CASSFLPLGGEKLFF.

V usage is TRBV7-6 and J usage is TRBJ1-1, with D possibly matching TRBD1 (5 bases). Germline V CDR1 and CDR2: SGHVS, FNYEAQ. The CDR3 spans 15 residues. V dropped 1 base and J dropped 1 base, with 10 bases sitting between them. CDR3: CASSLVEGPNTEAFF. The CDR3 bases are TGTGCCAGCAGCTTAGTGGAGGGACCGAACACTGAAGCTTTCTTT.

The chain recombines TRBV2 with TRBJ1-1; a weak D match, TRBD1 (5 bases). Trimming removed 5 bases at V and 1 base at J, with 11 bases between. Germline V gene sequence: CDR1 SNHLY, CDR2 FYNNEI. The CDR3 runs 14 residues. The CDR3 region is CASSYGHPNTEAFF. The CDR3, as DNA: TGTGCCAGCAGTTACGGACACCCGAACACTGAAGCTTTCTTT.

The chain recombines TRBV7-3 with TRBJ2-2; a possible D gene is TRBD2 (6 bases). Trimming pared 5 bases from V and 2 bases from J, leaving 9 bases between. CDR1 and CDR2 from the germline V gene are SGHTA and FQGTGA. The length of the CDR3 is 14 residues. The DNA of the CDR3 is TGTGCCAGCAGCCCGGGACTTAACACCGGGGAGCTGTTTTTT. It is translated as CASSPGLNTGELFF.

V is TRBV11-2 and J is TRBJ2-7, with no clear D. The CDR3 covers 15 residues. Trimming stripped 0 bases from V and 3 bases from J, with 12 bases between. CDR1 and CDR2 (germline): SGHAT, FQNNGV. The CDR3 sequence: CASSLDGSVGYEQYF. CDR3 DNA: TGTGCCAGCAGCTTAGATGGCAGCGTAGGCTACGAGCAGTACTTC. Filled out from reference TRBV11-2 and TRBJ2-7, the complete variable domain reads EAGVAQSPRYKIIEKRQSVAFWCNPISGHATLYWYQQILGQGPKLLIQFQNNGVVDDSQLPKDRFSAERLKGVDSTLKIQPAKLEDSAVYLCASSLDGSVGYEQYFGPGTRLTVT.

This chain uses TRBV5-4 with TRBJ2-5, with 9 bases fitting TRBD2. The CDR3 sequence is 14 residues long. J was trimmed by 1 base and V by 5 bases; bases with no gene match: 3. Looked up from germline, CDR1 is SGHNT and CDR2 is YYREEE (reference sequence). In DNA, the CDR3 is TGTGCCAGCAGTGCGGGGGGGTCCCAAGAGACCCAGTACTTC. Its translation: CASSAGGSQETQYF. The complete variable domain, with remaining parts taken from reference TRBV5-4 and TRBJ2-5, reads ETGVTQSPTHLIKTRGQQVTLRCSSQSGHNTVSWYQQALGQGPQFIFQYYREEENGRGNFPPRFSGLQFPNYSSELNVNALELDDSALYLCASSAGGSQETQYFGPGTRLLVL.

The chain links TRBV3-1 (or the pseudogene TRBV3-2) to TRBJ2-2; possibly TRBD1 for D (6 bases). Trimming cost V 1 base and J 5 bases, with 14 bases left between them. CDR1 is LGHDT and CDR2 is YNNKEL in the germline V gene (reference sequence). This CDR3 region has 16 residues. CDR3 DNA: TGTGCCAGCAGCCAAGGGTGGGCAGGGGCTACCGGGGAGCTGTTTTTT. It translates to CASSQGWAGATGELFF.

This chain uses TRBV18 with TRBJ1-2, with D tentatively TRBD1 (6 bases). CDR3 length: 13 amino acids. The V end lost 3 bases, the J end lost 5 bases, and 10 bases lay between the germline ends. Germline CDR1 KGHSH, CDR2 LQKENI. CDR3 sequence: CASSPAGEYGYTF. CDR3 nucleotides: TGTGCCAGCTCACCGGCAGGGGAGTATGGCTACACCTTC.

The chain uses TRBV5-1 and TRBJ1-1; D might be TRBD1 (6 bases). From germline, CDR1 is SGHRS and CDR2 YFSETQ. CDR3 length equals 14 residues. Trimming left V 3 bases short and J 1 base short, with 10 bases between. This chain's CDR3 is CASSWLDRNTEAFF. The CDR3 DNA is TGCGCCAGCAGCTGGCTGGACAGGAACACTGAAGCTTTCTTT.

The V call is TRBV11-2, the J call TRBJ2-2, with 13 nucleotides matching TRBD2. CDR3 length equals 17 residues. The germline V gene encodes CDR1 SGHAT and CDR2 FQNNGV. The V segment lost 4 bases and the J segment 5 bases; nucleotides outside the gene matches: 7. The DNA for the CDR3 is TGTGCCAGCAGCTGGCTACCGGGACTAGCGGGGACCGGGGAGCTGTTTTTT. Translation: CASSWLPGLAGTGELFF.

This clone was found once. The sample contains more than one DNA sequence encoding this CDR3. The chain couples TRBV3-1 (or the pseudogene TRBV3-2) to TRBJ1-5; no clear D. Per the germline V gene, CDR1 is LGHDT and CDR2 is YNNKEL (reference sequence). The CDR3 length is 14 residues. V lost 1 base and J lost 3, with 7 bases in between. This CDR3 is CASSQAGLNQPQHF. CDR3 in DNA: TGTGCCAGCAGCCAAGCCGGACTCAATCAGCCCCAGCATTTT.

This clone was seen a few times. This chain uses TRBV3-1 (or the pseudogene TRBV3-2) with TRBJ1-3; no clear D gene. The V gene's germline CDR1 is LGHDT and CDR2 YNNKEL (reference sequence). CDR3 length: 12 amino acids. V was clipped by 2 bases and J by 5 bases, with 4 bases between them. CDR3 sequence: CASSQYRNTIYF. The CDR3 DNA reads TGTGCCAGCAGCCAATATCGAAACACCATATATTTT.

This chain connects TRBV4-1 to TRBJ2-7; TRBD1 is a possible D gene (5 bases). V lost 0 bases to trimming and J lost 2 bases, with 11 bases between them. Germline CDR1 and CDR2: MGHRA and YSYEKL. This CDR3 is built from 15 residues. The CDR3 reads CASSQDMTATYEQYF. The CDR3 DNA follows: TGCGCCAGCAGCCAAGACATGACAGCAACCTACGAGCAGTACTTC.